Listed below are T cell receptor beta chains from one sample, sequenced in a study of T cells after yellow fever vaccination. A single record per CDR3 protein comes from TCRdb applying MiXCR to the 5' RACE reads. The sample lists about 340,000 distinct CDR3 sequences; 12% were seen once. The source material was CD4+ T cells sorted from PBMCs, sampled 15 days after the yellow fever booster vaccination. These receptors were taken from a man younger than 30 who received the YFV17D yellow fever vaccine. The CDR3 runs from the conserved cysteine through the conserved F or W. A D gene is named only where the DNA matches it firmly. Expanded clones get a size class; other rows say once, few or many, or leave the size out.

j_call d_call clone_size cdr3_length v_call cdr3_aa cdr3_nt
TRBJ2-1 - - 14 TRBV6-6 CASSLGGVYNEQFF TGTGCCAGCAGTTTGGGGGGTGTCTACAATGAGCAGTTCTTC
TRBJ2-4 TRBD1 - 15 TRBV5-1 CASSLAPGQARIQYF TGCGCCAGCAGCTTGGCACCGGGACAGGCCCGCATTCAGTACTTC
TRBJ1-1 - many 18 TRBV7-9 CASSLARGIWGQNTEAFF TGTGCCAGCAGCTTAGCGCGCGGAATCTGGGGCCAGAACACTGAAGCTTTCTTT
TRBJ2-5 TRBD2 few 16 TRBV6-1 CASSGMGLAVQETQYF TGTGCCAGCAGTGGCATGGGACTAGCGGTTCAAGAGACCCAGTACTTC
TRBJ1-2 - - 14 TRBV7-2 CASTPRESNYGYTF TGTGCCAGCACCCCGAGGGAGTCTAACTATGGCTACACCTTC
TRBJ2-1 - few 16 TRBV7-3 CASSPLGAGSYNEQFF TGTGCCAGCAGCCCCTTAGGGGCCGGGTCCTACAATGAGCAGTTCTTC
TRBJ2-7 - - 12 TRBV21-1 CASSTRIREQYF TGTGCCAGCAGCACTCGTATTAGGGAGCAGTACTTC
TRBJ2-5 TRBD2 - 16 TRBV6-5 CASRRLAGGPQETQYF TGTGCCAGCAGACGACTAGCGGGGGGTCCCCAAGAGACCCAGTACTTC
TRBJ2-1 - many 13 TRBV29-1 CSVERDSYNEQFF TGCAGCGTTGAAAGGGACTCCTACAATGAGCAGTTCTTC
TRBJ2-1 TRBD2 - 13 TRBV6-5 CASSYSTRGGLRF TGTGCCAGCAGTTACTCAACTCGGGGGGGCCTCCGCTTC
TRBJ1-2 - - 13 TRBV6-5 CASSYPGRYGYTF TGTGCCAGCAGTTACCCGGGCCGTTATGGCTACACCTTC
TRBJ2-1 - - 14 TRBV4-1 CASSQGQASNEQFF TGCGCCAGCAGCCAAGGGCAAGCAAGCAATGAGCAGTTCTTC
TRBJ2-2 TRBD2 - 17 TRBV24-1 CATSDPTSGGNTGELFF TGTGCCACCAGTGACCCTACTAGCGGGGGAAACACCGGGGAGCTGTTTTTT
TRBJ1-2 - few 15 TRBV4-1 CASSQQSTEYYGYTF TGCGCCAGCAGCCAGCAGTCGACTGAATACTATGGCTACACCTTC
TRBJ2-1 - many 14 TRBV11-2 CASSLGQLYNEQFF TGTGCCAGCAGCTTAGGACAGCTATACAATGAGCAGTTCTTC
TRBJ2-1 - - 13 TRBV7-3 CASAGTDYNEQFF TGTGCCAGTGCCGGGACTGACTACAATGAGCAGTTCTTC